This T cell receptor beta chain was sequenced in a study of T-cell memory formation after mild COVID-19. Study-wide context: Among the donors, TCR clusters were largely specific to each donor.

MiXCR, run by TCRdb on the 5' RACE reads, gives a single entry per CDR3 protein. Of around 420,000 distinct CDR3 sequences in the sample, about 24% were seen once. General study findings and limits: The main location of contracting CD4+ clones was CM and EM, and that of contracting CD8+ clones was EMRA. Clones that shrank (day 15 to 85) were balanced CD4/CD8, whereas later expanders leaned CD4+.

This clonotype was seen a handful of times. The antigen remains undetermined. Sequences were obtained from PBMCs or a T cell subset sorted from them (not recorded which). The receptor comes from an adult woman who had mild COVID-19 (a few samples of this study predate the infection). Cell type and time point are not known.

DNA of the CDR3: TGCAGTGCTAGTCCGACTAGCGGGGTATCCTACGAGCAGTACTTC. It translates to CSASPTSGVSYEQYF. The V and J genes are TRBV20-1 and TRBJ2-7; 11 nucleotides line up with TRBD2. CDR3 length: 15 residues. V lost 3 bases and J lost 1; bases outside the gene matches: 5. CDR1 DFQATT and CDR2 SNEGSKA come from the germline V gene (reference sequence).